Included here is one T cell receptor (beta chain) sequence, with context. These data are taken from a study of blood T cell repertoires in COVID-19. Background on the study: Sites across the United States, Italy and Spain contributed samples from acute and convalescent COVID-19. PBMCs, B-cell-depleted T cells, or T cells were the source of the cDNA or gDNA that made up the material.

Germline CDR1 reads LNHDA; CDR2 reads SQIVND (reference sequence). Deletions cut 4 bases from V and 3 bases from J, with 9 bases between. This CDR3 has 13 amino acids. Authors' analysis steps: Amplification from reference gene primers served as the basis for estimated nucleated cell counts. Using immunoSEQ multiplex PCR, the repertoire was profiled, and TCRdb retains in-frame clones only, with some absent. V and J calls and clone size come straight from that table; D and trimming were deduced from the DNA. Found here are over 65,000 clones, roughly 85% of them singletons; the top ten hold about 30%. The sample taken for sequencing was peripheral blood. This chain uses TRBV19 with TRBJ1-1; TRBD1 might be the D (5 bases). The receptor's source is a man aged 45 to 65 with active or convalescent COVID-19. CDR3 bases: TGTGCCAGTAGTACGACAGAGGACACTGAAGCTTTCTTT. As protein: CASSTTEDTEAFF.